Listed here are 26 T cell receptor beta chains from one sample, sequenced in a study of spatial heterogeneity in lung cancer. Specified time point: sample taken at primary tumor resection. Study-level points and caveats: In tumors, expanded intratumoral alpha and beta TCR counts tracked mutation counts.

No antigen is known for these receptors. Using its own MiXCR run on the 5' RACE reads, TCRdb lists one record per CDR3 protein. The data show thousands of distinct CDR3 sequences, with around 12% seen just once and approximately 10% held by the top ten. Sequencing used lung tumor tissue, obtained at surgery. The receptors here all came from a male donor with early-stage non-small cell lung cancer.

This clonotype was found a few times. V and J are TRBV6-5 and TRBJ1-3; D call uncertain. V was clipped by 0 bases and J by 0 bases, with 6 bases between them. CDR3 length equals 15 residues. Germline-derived CDR1 and CDR2 are MNHEY and SVGAGI. The DNA of the CDR3 is TGTGCCAGCAGTTACTCTTGGGGCTCTGGAAACACCATATATTTT. Amino acids: CASSYSWGSGNTIYF.

On this clonotype: A much larger clone lies a single base off, so this may be a read error. DNA for the CDR3: TGTACCAGCAGTGCCGGGGGATCCGGAAACACCATATATTTT. Protein product: CTSSAGGSGNTIYF. This chain joins TRBV12-3 or TRBV12-4 and TRBJ1-3; D is possibly TRBD1 (5 bases). The CDR3 spans 14 residues.

J is TRBJ1-4 and V is TRBV4-1; D possibly corresponds to TRBD1 (6 bases). CDR3 length: 18 amino acids. V shed 1 base and J shed 7 bases, with 22 bases lying between them. Germline loops: CDR1 MGHRA, CDR2 YSYEKL. DNA for the CDR3: TGCGCCAGCAGCCAAGTAAAAGGCCCCCCGGGGGCTGGTGAAAAACTGTTTTTT. This gives the protein CASSQVKGPPGAGEKLFF.

This clonotype came up a few times. The chain is built from TRBV5-4 and TRBJ2-1, with D perhaps matching TRBD2 (6 bases). Germline-derived CDR1 and CDR2 are SGHNT and YYREEE (reference sequence). Trimming stripped 4 bases from V and 7 bases from J, with 9 bases between. The CDR3 length is 12 residues. The CDR3 DNA is TGTGCCAGCAGCCCGGGGGATAATGAGCAGTTCTTC. Protein sequence: CASSPGDNEQFF.

This clonotype showed up many times. This rearrangement joins TRBV7-9 to TRBJ1-2, with 9 bases lining up with TRBD1. V lost 3 bases and J lost 7; bases outside the gene matches: 12. This CDR3 spans 16 amino acids. Germline CDR1 and CDR2: SEHNR and FQNEAQ (reference sequence). The CDR3 DNA reads TGTGCCAGCAGCTTTTCGGGACAGGGAGTTCTTTCTGGCTACACCTTC. It yields the protein CASSFSGQGVLSGYTF.

This clonotype was observed at least ten times. The genes are TRBV7-2 and TRBJ2-5, with D hard to call. The CDR3 extends over 13 amino acids. V was cut by 1 base and J by 5 bases, with 8 bases left in between. Germline V gives CDR1 SGHTA, CDR2 FQGNSA. The CDR3 region is CASSLGGRETQYF. The CDR3 nucleotides are TGTGCCAGCAGCTTAGGGGGTCGGGAGACCCAGTACTTC. The whole variable domain, remainder taken from reference TRBV7-2 and TRBJ2-5, is GAGVSQSPSNKVTEKGKDVELRCDPISGHTALYWYRQSLGQGLEFLIYFQGNSAPDKSGLPSDRFSAERTGGSVSTLTIQRTQQEDSAVYLCASSLGGRETQYFGPGTRLLVL.

This clonotype came up many times. The chain employs TRBV27 and TRBJ2-1, with D tentatively TRBD2 (6 bases). Germline V CDR1 and CDR2: MNHEY, SMNVEV (reference sequence). The V end lost 5 bases, the J end lost 10 bases, and 18 bases lay between the germline ends. The CDR3 totals 14 residues. The CDR3, as DNA: TGTGCCAGCAGTGGATGGGACTCCCAAGGGGAGCAGTTCTTC. This gives the protein CASSGWDSQGEQFF.

This clonotype counts as medium-sized. The chain combines TRBV5-1 with TRBJ1-2, with TRBD1 as a possible D gene (6 bases). Deletions cut 4 bases from V and 2 bases from J, with 18 bases between. The germline CDR1 and CDR2 sequences are SGHRS and YFSETQ. The CDR3 is 16 amino acids. The CDR3 region has the DNA TGCGCCAGCAGCGGGGCCACAGGGACTACGAACTATGGCTACACCTTC. Protein product: CASSGATGTTNYGYTF.

As for this clonotype: This could be a read error, since a much larger clone is one nucleotide away. The V and J genes are TRBV5-1 and TRBJ2-5, with TRBD1 matching over 7 bases. This CDR3 contains 14 residues. CDR1 is SGHRS and CDR2 is YFSETQ in the germline V gene. As DNA, the CDR3 is TGCGCCGGCAGCTTACCAAACAGGGGAGAGACCCAGTACTTC. Amino acid sequence: CAGSLPNRGETQYF.

This clonotype was seen many times. The genes are TRBV30 and TRBJ1-2; 7 bases line up with TRBD1. V lost 2 bases, J lost 6 bases, and 6 bases stayed unmatched. The length of the CDR3 is 13 residues. Germline assignment: CDR1 GTSNPN and CDR2 SVGIG (reference sequence). CDR3 DNA: TGTGCCTGGAGTCTCAGCAGGGGGGATGGCTACACCTTC. Residues: CAWSLSRGDGYTF.

J is TRBJ1-1 and V is TRBV7-8; D may be TRBD1 (5 bases). CDR3 length equals 16 residues. Per the germline V gene, CDR1 is SGHVS and CDR2 is FQNEAQ. The V end was cut by 5 bases, the J end by 0 bases, with 16 bases between. DNA for the CDR3: TGTGCCAGCAGCCACGAGACAGAGATAATGAACACTGAAGCTTTCTTT. Its translation: CASSHETEIMNTEAFF.

This clonotype was counted at least ten times. The chain joins TRBV7-8 to TRBJ2-1; D is unresolved. The CDR3 has 15 residues. CDR1 and CDR2 (germline): SGHVS, FQNEAQ. With 4 bases removed from V and 2 bases from J, the gap between germline ends came to 12 bases. In DNA form, the CDR3 reads TGTGCCAGCAGCTCAGGCCCCCGGACCTACAATGAGCAGTTCTTC. Translated, it gives CASSSGPRTYNEQFF.

The table lists this clonotype with a few counts. The chain couples TRBV18 to TRBJ1-5; D is ambiguous. Trimming pared 1 base from V and 4 bases from J, leaving 8 bases between. This CDR3 has 14 amino acids. From germline, CDR1 is KGHSH and CDR2 LQKENI. The CDR3 reads CASSPRGGNQPQHF. The CDR3 DNA follows: TGTGCCAGCTCACCACGAGGCGGTAATCAGCCCCAGCATTTT.

This clonotype was observed at least ten times. This rearrangement joins TRBV4-3 to TRBJ1-1; possibly TRBD1 for D (6 bases). V was trimmed by 4 bases and J by 5 bases, leaving 14 bases between them. The length of the CDR3 is 14 residues. CDR1 and CDR2 (germline): LGHNA, YSLEER. The CDR3 sequence: CASSLQGQWTEAFF. CDR3 in DNA: TGCGCCAGCAGCCTTCAGGGGCAGTGGACTGAAGCTTTCTTT.

This clonotype was detected a few times. This chain links TRBV3-1 with TRBJ2-1; D remains unclear. This CDR3 spans 16 amino acids. V lost 4 bases to trimming and J lost 6 bases, with 19 bases between them. Germline V gives CDR1 LGHDT, CDR2 YNNKEL (reference sequence). The CDR3 loop reads CASSLLAVGPSNEQFF. The CDR3 region has the DNA TGTGCCAGCAGCCTACTTGCGGTCGGCCCTTCCAATGAGCAGTTCTTC.

This clonotype was recorded at least ten times. This chain links TRBV3-1 with TRBJ2-7; TRBD1 might be the D (5 bases). Per the germline V gene, CDR1 is LGHDT and CDR2 is YNNKEL (reference sequence). Trimming removed 4 bases from V and 0 bases from J, with 13 bases in between. The CDR3 contains 15 residues. In nucleotides, the CDR3 is TGTGCCAGCAGCCCGGATCCAGGGAACTCCTACGAGCAGTACTTC. This encodes CASSPDPGNSYEQYF.

This clonotype was found many times. V and J are TRBV20-1 and TRBJ1-6, with D perhaps TRBD1 (5 bases). Germline V lookup: CDR1 DFQATT, CDR2 SNEGSKA (reference sequence). Between the trimmed V and J ends, which lost 0 bases and 6 bases, there was a span of 15 bases. The length of the CDR3 is 16 residues. The CDR3 coding sequence is TGCAGTGCTAGAGATCCCACCCGGGGGGGTAATTCACCCCTCCACTTT. It translates to CSARDPTRGGNSPLHF.

This clonotype was seen many times. This rearrangement joins TRBV20-1 to TRBJ1-1; unclear D gene. V was cut by 4 bases and J by 0 bases, with 6 bases left in between. This CDR3 comprises 12 residues. Germline CDR1 DFQATT, CDR2 SNEGSKA (reference sequence). The CDR3: CSANQMNTEAFF. Written as DNA, the CDR3 is TGCAGTGCTAACCAGATGAACACTGAAGCTTTCTTT.

By its share, this clonotype is medium-sized (0.01 to 0.1%). The chain combines TRBV27 with TRBJ1-5; no definite D call. Trimming took 5 bases from V and 7 from J, leaving 12 bases between them. Germline CDR1 MNHEY, CDR2 SMNVEV (reference sequence). The CDR3 has 13 residues. The CDR3, as DNA: TGTGCCAGCAGTCAAGGGCCGGGGCAGCCCCAGCATTTT. Amino acids: CASSQGPGQPQHF.

The table lists this clonotype with many counts. This chain links TRBV20-1 with TRBJ2-1, with D possibly being TRBD1 or TRBD2 (5 bases each). The germline gives CDR1 DFQATT, CDR2 SNEGSKA (reference sequence). This CDR3 contains 17 residues. V was shortened by 0 bases and J by 0 bases, with 15 bases between the two germline ends. CDR3 amino acids: CSARDRGSQPSYNEQFF. The DNA for the CDR3 is TGCAGTGCTAGAGATCGGGGCAGCCAGCCCTCCTACAATGAGCAGTTCTTC.

The rearrangement links TRBV12-3 or TRBV12-4 to TRBJ2-7, with D maybe TRBD1 (6 bases). V was cut by 6 bases and J by 10 bases, with 19 bases left in between. The CDR3 loop spans 13 amino acids. The CDR3 region is CASSWEIQGNQYF. CDR3 bases: TGTGCCAGCAGCTGGGAGATACAGGGAAATCAGTACTTC.

Within the sample, this clonotype is medium-sized. V is TRBV29-1 and J is TRBJ2-5; no firm D call. The CDR3 spans 10 residues. With 6 bases removed from V and 11 bases from J, the gap between germline ends came to 13 bases. Germline assignment: CDR1 SQVTM and CDR2 ANQGSEA. The CDR3 DNA sequence: TGCAGCGTCCTGCATTGGTCTCAGTACTTC. It codes for CSVLHWSQYF.

This clonotype was counted ten times or more. Here the CDR3 DNA reads TGTGCCAGCAGTGTAGGACAGGGGAACACTGAAGCTTTCTTT. Translation gives CASSVGQGNTEAFF. This rearrangement joins TRBV12-3 or TRBV12-4 to TRBJ1-1; 8 positions match TRBD1. The V and J ends lost 5 bases and 1 base, in that order; junction bases with no gene match: 3. CDR3 length equals 14 residues.

The rearrangement joins TRBV5-1 to TRBJ2-5, with D maybe TRBD1 (6 bases). The CDR3 has 13 residues. Trimming shortened V by 0 bases and J by 3 bases, and 6 bases separated the two germline ends. CDR1 is SGHRS and CDR2 is YFSETQ in the germline V gene. CDR3 sequence reads: CASSLGTEETQYF. CDR3 nucleotide sequence: TGCGCCAGCAGCTTGGGGACAGAAGAGACCCAGTACTTC. Supplemented by reference TRBV5-1 and TRBJ2-5, the full variable domain reads KAGVTQTPRYLIKTRGQQVTLSCSPISGHRSVSWYQQTPGQGLQFLFEYFSETQRNKGNFPGRFSGRQFSNSRSEMNVSTLELGDSALYLCASSLGTEETQYFGPGTRLLVL.

This clonotype was detected only a few times. The chain recombines TRBV20-1 with TRBJ2-7; TRBD1 might be the D (6 bases). The germline V gene encodes CDR1 DFQATT and CDR2 SNEGSKA (reference sequence). V lost 4 bases to trimming and J lost 6 bases, with 13 bases between them. The CDR3 is made up of 12 amino acids. The DNA of the CDR3 is TGCAGTGCTATAACAGGGAATTTCGAGCAGTACTTC. Protein product: CSAITGNFEQYF.

This clonotype has a count of ten or more. V is TRBV3-1 and J is TRBJ2-3; TRBD1 matches 7 bases. The CDR3 has 17 amino acids. V shed 1 base, J shed 1 base, and the junction held 8 bases outside the gene matches. The V gene's germline CDR1 is LGHDT and CDR2 YNNKEL (reference sequence). The CDR3 nucleotides read TGTGCCAGCAGCCAAGCCGGGACAGAGTTAGGCACAGATACGCAGTATTTT. Translating it yields CASSQAGTELGTDTQYF.